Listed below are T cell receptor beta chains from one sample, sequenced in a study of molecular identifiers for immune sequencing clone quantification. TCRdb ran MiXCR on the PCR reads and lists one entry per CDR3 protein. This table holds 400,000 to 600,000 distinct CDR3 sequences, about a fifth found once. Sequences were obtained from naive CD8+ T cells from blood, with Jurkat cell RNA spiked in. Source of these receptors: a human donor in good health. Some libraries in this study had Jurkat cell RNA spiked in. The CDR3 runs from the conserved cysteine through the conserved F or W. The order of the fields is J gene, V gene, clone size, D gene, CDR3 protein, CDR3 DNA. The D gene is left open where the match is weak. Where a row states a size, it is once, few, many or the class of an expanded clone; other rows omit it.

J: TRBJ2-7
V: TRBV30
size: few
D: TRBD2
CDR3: CAWSVRGSGGSLSEQYF
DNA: TGTGCCTGGAGTGTACGGGGTAGCGGGGGATCATTGAGCGAGCAGTACTTC

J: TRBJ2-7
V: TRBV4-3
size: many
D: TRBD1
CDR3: CASRNEQGAQGYEQYF
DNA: TGCGCCAGCAGGAATGAACAGGGGGCGCAGGGCTACGAGCAGTACTTC

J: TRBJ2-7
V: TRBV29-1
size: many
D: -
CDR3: CSVETPGTNSYEQYF
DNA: TGCAGCGTTGAGACACCCGGGACAAACTCCTACGAGCAGTACTTC

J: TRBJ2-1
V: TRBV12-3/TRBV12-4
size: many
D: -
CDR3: CASSLAGDEQFF
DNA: TGTGCCAGCAGTCTAGCAGGCGATGAGCAGTTCTTC

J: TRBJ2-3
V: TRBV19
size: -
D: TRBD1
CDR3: CASSIQTGAGDTQYF
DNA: TGTGCCAGTAGTATCCAGACAGGGGCGGGAGATACGCAGTATTTT

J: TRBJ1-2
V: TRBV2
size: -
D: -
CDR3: CASSDPGQHPDGYTF
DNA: TGTGCCAGCAGTGACCCAGGGCAACACCCAGATGGCTACACCTTC

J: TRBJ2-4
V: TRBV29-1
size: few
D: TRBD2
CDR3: CSVEAASGAIGAKNIQYF
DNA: TGCAGCGTTGAAGCGGCTAGCGGGGCTATTGGAGCCAAAAACATTCAGTACTTC

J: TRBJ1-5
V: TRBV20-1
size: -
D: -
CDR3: CSARDSHQPQHF
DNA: TGCAGTGCTAGAGACAGTCATCAGCCCCAGCATTTT

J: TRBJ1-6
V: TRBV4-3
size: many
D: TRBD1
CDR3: CASSHSGTVNSPLHF
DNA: TGCGCCAGCAGCCACTCCGGGACAGTAAATTCACCCCTCCACTTT

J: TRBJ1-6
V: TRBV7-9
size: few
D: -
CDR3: CASSLSAPAYNSPLHF
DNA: TGTGCCAGCAGCTTATCCGCCCCGGCCTATAATTCACCCCTCCACTTT

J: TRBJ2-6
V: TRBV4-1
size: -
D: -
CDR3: CASSRNWISGANVLTF
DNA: TGCGCCAGCAGCAGAAATTGGATATCTGGGGCCAACGTCCTGACTTTC

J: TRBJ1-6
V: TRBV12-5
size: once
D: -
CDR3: CASGLQSSYNSPLHF
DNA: TGTGCTAGTGGTTTGCAGAGTTCCTATAATTCACCCCTCCACTTT

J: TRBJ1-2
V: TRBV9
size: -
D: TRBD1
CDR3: CASSLRQGSVHGYTF
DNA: TGTGCCAGCAGCCTAAGACAGGGGTCGGTCCATGGCTACACCTTC

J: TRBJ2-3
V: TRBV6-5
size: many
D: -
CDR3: CASSSPKGQYTDTQYF
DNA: TGTGCCAGCAGTTCCCCTAAAGGGCAGTACACAGATACGCAGTATTTT

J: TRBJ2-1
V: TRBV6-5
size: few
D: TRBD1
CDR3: CASSYAGTAYNEQFF
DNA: TGTGCCAGCAGTTACGCCGGGACAGCCTACAATGAGCAGTTCTTC

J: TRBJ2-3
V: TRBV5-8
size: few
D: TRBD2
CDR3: CASSARTSATQYF
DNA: TGTGCCAGCAGCGCACGGACTAGCGCTACGCAGTATTTT

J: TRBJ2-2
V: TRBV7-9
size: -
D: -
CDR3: CASRSPAPNTGELFF
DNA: TGTGCCAGCAGATCGCCTGCCCCGAACACCGGGGAGCTGTTTTTT

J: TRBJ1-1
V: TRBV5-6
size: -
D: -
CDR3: CASSFGEWTEAFF
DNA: TGTGCCAGCAGCTTCGGGGAATGGACTGAAGCTTTCTTT

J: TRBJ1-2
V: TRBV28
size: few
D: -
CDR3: CASSEVGLYGYTF
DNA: TGTGCCAGCAGTGAGGTGGGCCTCTATGGCTACACCTTC

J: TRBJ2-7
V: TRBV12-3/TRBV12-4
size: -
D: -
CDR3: CASSSQSNPYEQYF
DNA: TGTGCCAGCAGTTCACAATCGAACCCCTACGAGCAGTACTTC

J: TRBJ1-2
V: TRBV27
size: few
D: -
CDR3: CASSLSGAGNGYTF
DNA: TGTGCCAGCAGTTTATCGGGGGCCGGCAATGGCTACACCTTC

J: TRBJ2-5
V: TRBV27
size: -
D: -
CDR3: CASTLSETQYF
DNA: TGTGCCAGCACCTTGTCAGAGACCCAGTACTTC

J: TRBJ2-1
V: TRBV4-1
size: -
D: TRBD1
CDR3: CASSPRDGWGQAYNEQFF
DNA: TGCGCCAGCAGCCCGCGTGACGGATGGGGACAGGCCTACAATGAGCAGTTCTTC

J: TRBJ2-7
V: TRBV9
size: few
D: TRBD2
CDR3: CASSGTLAGSRLGEQYF
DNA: TGTGCCAGCAGCGGGACTCTAGCGGGGAGCCGCCTCGGCGAGCAGTACTTC

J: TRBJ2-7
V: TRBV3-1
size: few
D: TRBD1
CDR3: CASSRPGQGLYEQYF
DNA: TGTGCCAGCAGCCGGCCGGGACAGGGCCTCTACGAGCAGTACTTC

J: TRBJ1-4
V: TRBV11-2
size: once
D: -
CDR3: CASSLNENEKLFF
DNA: TGTGCCAGCAGCTTAAATGAGAATGAAAAACTGTTTTTT

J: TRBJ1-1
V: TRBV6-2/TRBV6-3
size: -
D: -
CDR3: CASSYESRMGAEASF
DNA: TGTGCCAGCAGTTACGAGTCGAGGATGGGTGCTGAAGCTTCCTTT